This T cell receptor beta chain was sequenced during a study of cytomegalovirus exposure and HLA in healthy donors (dated by TCRdb to about 2017). Context from the whole study: An earlier analysis of fewer than 750 of the donors reported approximately 280 Gb of sequence data and 90 million to 120 million unique TCR beta sequences obtained from approximately 180 million T cells. Approximately 300 gigabases of sequencing data and tens of millions of unique TCR sequences made up an early release that covered 500 to 700 HLA-typed donors. Of the roughly 390 genotyped donors, approximately 80% were placed in the genetic ancestry cluster associated with self-reported Caucasian donors. The aim of the study was to test whether cataloging public T cell receptors could identify signatures of past pathogen exposure. The study profiled the T cell repertoires of some 610 subjects by immunosequencing and related them to cytomegalovirus serostatus. Along with the approximately 650-subject first cohort, a separate validation cohort of over 90 different subjects was used. The study combined high-throughput TCR immunosequencing, statistical association of individual TCRs with disease status, and machine learning to predict cytomegalovirus infection status. To study patterns of TCR occurrence, a later analysis re-analyzed previously published TCR beta repertoires from 700 or so donors and added high-resolution HLA genotyping. Rather than drawing on any new phenotypic data, the later analysis identified candidate immune exposures from TCR beta sequences and the way those sequences occurred across donors. An earlier analysis of nearly 600 of the donors applied high-throughput TCR beta sequencing to assess whether each TCR beta V gene segment acted as functional or pseudogenic. Donor age, sex, ethnicity and CMV serostatus were collected together with the repertoire data. A later genetic analysis used genome-wide SNP genotypes for about 65% of the roughly 670 donors, treating that subset as a discovery cohort. Every repertoire in the discovery cohort had been generated on one and the same sequencing platform. Both class I and class II loci were covered by HLA typing, at four-digit resolution. Typing coverage varied by locus: about 620-630 donors for A, B, C, DRB1 and DQB1; approximately 500 for DQA1; over 600 for DPA1; around 450 for DPB1. About 5 DR-DQ haplotypes were handled as single units for association and clustering, since linkage in the cohort was strong. Among some 400 genotyped donors of the cohort, an average of roughly 230,000 unique TCR beta nucleotide sequences was sequenced per donor, of which approximately 18% were non-productive. General findings and caveats noted by the study authors: A later genetic analysis associated a missense DCLRE1C variant with V-gene and J-gene trimming of TCR beta chains, and an independent cohort replicated the association. A group of highly shared sequence variants was considered likely to be a technical artifact of the sequencing pipeline. In vitro tests confirmed that a few of the cytomegalovirus-associated TCR beta chains recognize cytomegalovirus antigens. A later analysis reported that several top co-occurrence clusters appeared linked to parvovirus B19, influenza, CMV and Epstein-Barr virus. Compared with the 666-donor mean, donors in an Asian-associated ancestry cluster had fewer N-insertions in productive TCRs, according to a later genetic analysis. The authors suggested that the approach could potentially be extended to other disease states and immunological phenotypes. In a later analysis, the rate of TCR association differed among HLA loci, with DRB1 alleles having the most associated TCRs and HLA-C alleles having the fewest. The cohort was sequenced for TCR beta chains only, and without alpha or paired-chain data the features that could be detected were limited. Presence/absence analyses assumed roughly uniform sequencing depth across donors, an assumption that may not hold. Because counts were too low, 15 to 20 rarely observed V segments, including chromosome 9 orphons, were excluded from the earlier analysis of 587 of the donors. At a false discovery rate of 0.05, a later analysis linked 16,951 TCR beta sequences to specific HLA alleles. The classifier was reported to diagnose cytomegalovirus status with high specificity and sensitivity in both the original and validation cohorts. When HLA alleles, especially DR and DQ, strongly co-occurred, TCR associations were difficult to assign to individual alleles. An earlier analysis of some 590 of the donors showed that most TCR beta V segments appeared in productive rearrangements either about 87% or about 30% of the time, which broadly matched IMGT annotations. Linkage disequilibrium might explain the correlated functional status among segregating V segments, but an unknown experimental factor could not be excluded. A further reported finding was that TCR beta sequences accurately predicted the HLA-A and HLA-B alleles for most subjects in the first cohort. While some public TCRs were present in many individuals, most TCR sequences turned up only very rarely across donors. The study gave a list of about 170 TCR beta chains associated with cytomegalovirus. According to a later analysis, most CMV-associated TCR beta chains appeared to be HLA-restricted, and the HLA associations seemed to be driven largely by CMV exposure. The 87-base-pair reads could not distinguish some IMGT-functional V segments, including TRBV6-2 and TRBV6-3, so those segments were excluded. Immune exposure information for the cohort was limited to CMV serostatus. Because HLA typing was unavailable for some donors at each locus, only the typed subset was used in association tests. A later analysis found that HLA-associated TCR beta chains were more clonally expanded and had lower generation probabilities than equally common non-associated chains.

V is cut back by 2 bases and J by 0 bases, with 2 bases in the junction unmatched. Taken from cysteine to phenylalanine, the CDR3 has 18 residues. Kept here is only the CDR3 DNA, which spans 54 bases and is read in frame from base 1. CDR1 is given as MNHEY and CDR2 as SMNVEV, both from the germline V gene (reference sequence). Turning to this clone: Its antigen specificity is not known.

Preparation of the library involved the immunoSEQ multiplex PCR assay. A mixture of 60 forward primers for TCR Vbeta segments and 13 reverse primers for TCR Jbeta segments was used in the multiplex PCR. A multiplex PCR assay on genomic DNA amplified the CDR3 region of rearranged TCR beta genes. The amplified TCR beta libraries were sequenced on the Illumina HiSeq System as 87-base-pair reads. The paper's processing steps were these. A later analysis tallied around 82 million unique TCR beta chains across the approximately 670 repertoires, and approximately 9.9 million of those chains were shared by two or more donors. A nearest-neighbor algorithm error-corrected the raw reads and collapsed the reads into unique sequences, merging closely related sequences to remove PCR and sequencing errors. CDR3 sequences were aligned to IMGT reference sequences to assign V, D and J gene segments. For a sequence to be retained, a match of at least six nucleotides to both a V gene segment and a J gene segment was required. Rearrangements were classified as productive when the CDR3 lacked stop codons and remained in frame with V and J, and all other rearrangements were classified as non-productive. CDR3 was defined by IMGT convention, running from the second conserved V-encoded cysteine to the conserved J-encoded phenylalanine. In an earlier analysis of approximately 500 of the donors, sequences lacking an unambiguous match to a single V gene segment were excluded. In an earlier analysis of more than 500 of the donors, a V segment was called functional when productive rearrangements were above 56.7%, and segregating when the standard deviation between donors exceeded 5%. A statistical classification framework was built to diagnose cytomegalovirus status from the catalog of TCR beta chain sequences. V and J gene assignment, in a later analysis, came from comparing TCR nucleotide sequences with IMGT/GENE-DB human TR gene sequences. A later analysis assigned CDR3 sequences and most-parsimonious VDJ recombination scenarios with the TCRdist pipeline. In a later analysis, each TCR beta chain was defined by its CDR3 amino acid sequence together with its V-gene family, and reads lacking a unique V-gene family were excluded. As a way to deal with suspected cross-contamination and a sequencing artifact, a later analysis dropped more than 500 nucleotide sequences that were highly shared and had low generation probability. For each public chain, a later analysis derived a clonal expansion index from normalized ranks of inferred template counts within each repertoire. Generation probabilities in a later analysis came from a VDJ recombination model fitted to out-of-frame rearrangements, and those results were checked against IGoR. In a later analysis, hypergeometric tests were used to score TCR-TCR, TCR-HLA and TCR-CMV co-occurrence, with a repertoire-size bias correction applied to TCR pairs. To estimate false discovery rates, a later analysis permuted the HLA or CMV assignments 20 times. In a later analysis, co-occurring TCRs were grouped using DBSCAN, and TCRdist sequence similarity was added for clustering within HLA-allele-positive subsets. For co-occurrence clustering, repertoires with fewer than 30,000 or more than 120,000 public chains were excluded, along with 5 or 6 repertoires with anomalous nucleotide sharing. In TCRdb, the immuneACCESS table is reduced to in-frame sequences with V and J assigned. These tables do not hold every clone; where another copy was compared, an unresolved V gene accounts for under half, and the others remain unexplained. That table gives V, J and clone size, and the DNA gave D and trimming. This sample's listing comprises fewer than 75,000 clones. Of the sample, around 15% is held by the ten largest clones.

The cohort comprised fewer than 750 healthy bone marrow donors. All cohort members were sampled while nominally healthy, although unrecorded immune exposures were likely present. The donor tested CMV seronegative, placing the donor among the 350 or so seronegative members of the cohort. A peripheral blood sample was collected from each donor, and TCR beta sequencing was performed on peripheral blood mononuclear cells. The Qiagen DNeasy Blood Extraction Kit was used to extract genomic DNA from the blood cell samples. The sample consisted of PBMCs. The sequence links TRBV27 to TRBJ2-1; 15 middle bases align to TRBD2. The TCR originated in a boy aged 5-17 years in good health and CMV-seronegative. The nucleotide sequence reads TGTGCCAGCAGTTTAGGACTAGCGGGAGGGTTCTCCTACAATGAGCAGTTCTTC. Its translation reads: CASSLGLAGGFSYNEQFF.